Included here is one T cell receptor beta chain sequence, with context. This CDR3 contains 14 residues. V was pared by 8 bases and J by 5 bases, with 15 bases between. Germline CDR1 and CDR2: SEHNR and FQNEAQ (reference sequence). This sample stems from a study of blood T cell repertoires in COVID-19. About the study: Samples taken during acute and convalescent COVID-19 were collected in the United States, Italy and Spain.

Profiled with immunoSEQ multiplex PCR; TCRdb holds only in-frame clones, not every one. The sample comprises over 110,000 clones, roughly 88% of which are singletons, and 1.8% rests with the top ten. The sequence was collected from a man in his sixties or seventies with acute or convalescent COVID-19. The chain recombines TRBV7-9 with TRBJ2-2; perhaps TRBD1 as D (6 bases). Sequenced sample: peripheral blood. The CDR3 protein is CASRPRQETGELFF. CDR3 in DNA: TGTGCCAGCCGTCCGAGACAGGAGACCGGGGAGCTGTTTTTT.